This T cell receptor beta chain was sequenced in a study of neurological immune-mediated disorders. Study conclusions and caveats: The level of TCR clonal expansion was highest in patients with HTLV-1-associated myelopathy and lowest in multiple sclerosis, where it fell below the level seen in healthy controls.

This clonotype showed up many times. Its antigen is unknown. Time point here: technical triplicate 3. The unsorted libraries were generated from a total of 2 million PBMCs, which had been stored in RNAlater at -80 C. The CDR3 has 15 amino acids. The J segment lost 0 bases and the V segment lost 3 bases, leaving 1 base of the junction unmatched. Germline lookup yields CDR1 KGHSH and CDR2 LQKENI. 5'RACE employing 10-nucleotide random UMIs yielded the cDNA. From 15-18 subjects, each sequencing run yielded over 170 million TCR-beta sequences. TCRdb passed the 5' RACE reads through MiXCR, listing each CDR3 protein once. The table lists about 44,000 distinct CDR3 sequences, roughly a fifth of them singletons, with roughly 4.7% in the top ten.

This sequence joins TRBV18 and TRBJ2-7, with 11 bases that match TRBD1. The sequence was obtained from a man aged 60 to 75 with HTLV-1-associated myelopathy (HAM/TSP). Material for sequencing was PBMCs. This CDR3 reads CASSPDRGPSYEQYF. CDR3 nucleotide sequence: TGTGCCAGCTCACCGGACAGGGGGCCCTCCTACGAGCAGTACTTC.